Each of the 24 T cell receptor beta chains below was sequenced from the same sample in a study of T-cell reconstitution after alpha-beta-depleted transplantation in children listed by TCRdb under 2016. The library was generated by PCR. Instrument used: Illumina HiSeq 2500. TCR libraries were prepared with molecular barcoding, using unique molecular identifiers to normalize TCRbeta repertoire quantification. TCRdb applied fastp at Q25 and MiXCR to the public reads, then kept only in-frame beta chains. All rows with the same CDR3 protein become a single entry with the most common DNA and genes. Counted in this sample were around 200,000 distinct CDR3 sequences; about 6.4% of them appeared once. The ten largest make up about 3% of the sample. Sequenced material: PBMCs from the stem cell graft donor, taken from the stem cell graft. The receptor source for this set is a human donor who donated a stem cell graft to a child with Wiskott-Aldrich syndrome.

This clonotype showed up many times. This chain links TRBV20-1 with TRBJ2-3, with a tentative D call TRBD2 (5 bases). The ends were cut back, 6 bases at V and 2 bases at J, with 15 bases in the middle. CDR3 length equals 14 residues. Germline-derived CDR1 and CDR2 are DFQATT and SNEGSKA (reference sequence). The CDR3 sequence: CSAHRRALTDTQYF. Here the CDR3 DNA reads TGCAGTGCCCATCGGCGGGCCCTCACAGATACGCAGTATTTT.

This clonotype appeared many times. The V and J genes are TRBV12-3 or TRBV12-4 and TRBJ1-1, with D unresolved. Trimming stripped 5 bases from V and 0 bases from J, with 13 bases between. The CDR3 has 15 amino acids. CDR3 nucleotide sequence: TGTGCCAGCAGTGCCCGTGGGCTCATGAACACTGAAGCTTTCTTT. It specifies CASSARGLMNTEAFF.

In its sample, this clonotype was seen many times. This CDR3 reads CASSQGTVISGANVLTF. Written as DNA, the CDR3 is TGCGCCAGCAGCCAGGGGACAGTCATCTCTGGGGCCAACGTCCTGACTTTC. The chain is built from TRBV4-3 and TRBJ2-6, with 7 nucleotides matching TRBD1. The germline CDR1 and CDR2 sequences are LGHNA and YSLEER. V was pared by 3 bases and J by 0 bases, with 5 bases of the junction left unmatched. CDR3 size: 17 residues.

This clonotype was observed a few times. The genes are TRBV25-1 and TRBJ2-5, with a weak D call TRBD2 (6 bases). The CDR3 extends over 15 amino acids. The V gene lost 4 bases and the J gene lost 5 bases, with 17 bases spanning the gap. From germline, CDR1 is MGHDK and CDR2 SYGVNS. CDR3 coding DNA: TGTGCCAGCAGTGGGGACCGGGACTTTCGGGAGACCCAGTACTTC. Amino acids: CASSGDRDFRETQYF.

The chain recombines TRBV30 with TRBJ2-7; 10 nucleotides agree with TRBD2. The trim removed 2 bases at V and 0 bases at J, leaving 4 bases unmatched. Per the germline V gene, CDR1 is GTSNPN and CDR2 is SVGIG (reference sequence). The CDR3 is 15 amino acids. In nucleotides, the CDR3 is TGTGCCTGGAGTCCAGCGGGGGGGAGCTCCTACGAGCAGTACTTC. It yields the protein CAWSPAGGSSYEQYF.

In its sample, this clonotype was seen many times. CDR3 nucleotide sequence: TGTGCCAGCAGCTTAGAAGGGACAGGGCACGAGACCCAGTACTTC. It specifies CASSLEGTGHETQYF. V usage is TRBV7-6 and J usage is TRBJ2-5; TRBD1 matches 9 bases. V gave up 1 base and J gave up 5 bases; unmatched junction bases: 5. Germline V gene sequence: CDR1 SGHVS, CDR2 FNYEAQ. The CDR3 covers 15 residues.

This clonotype appeared a few times. The genes are TRBV5-1 and TRBJ2-2, with 10 positions matching TRBD2. The V segment lost 3 bases and the J segment 2 bases; nucleotides outside the gene matches: 7. CDR1 and CDR2 (germline): SGHRS, YFSETQ. The CDR3 covers 17 residues. CDR3 bases: TGCGCCAGCAGCTCGTTCCGGACTAGCGGTAACACCGGGGAGCTGTTTTTT. Amino acid sequence: CASSSFRTSGNTGELFF.

This clonotype was counted at least ten times. The V gene is TRBV6-5, the J gene TRBJ2-1; D is possibly TRBD1 or TRBD2 (5 bases each). The CDR3 length is 14 residues. The ends were cut back, 4 bases at V and 6 bases at J, with 13 bases in the middle. Germline CDR1 and CDR2: MNHEY and SVGAGI. CDR3 in amino acids: CASSWSGAGNEQFF. The CDR3 DNA reads as TGTGCCAGCAGTTGGTCCGGGGCCGGCAATGAGCAGTTCTTC.

This clonotype was recorded at least ten times. This rearrangement joins TRBV5-6 to TRBJ2-1; the match to TRBD2 covers 8 bases. Germline loops: CDR1 SGHDT, CDR2 YYEEEE. J gave up 8 bases and V 5 bases, and 12 bases lay outside the gene matches. The CDR3 totals 15 residues. The DNA of the CDR3 is TGTGCCAGCAGGGCCGGACTAGCAAGGGATCATGAGCAGTTCTTC. It codes for CASRAGLARDHEQFF.

Many counts were recorded for this clonotype. The chain links TRBV7-6 to TRBJ2-7, with a tentative D call TRBD1 (5 bases). The V end lost 0 bases, the J end lost 5 bases, and 20 bases lay between the germline ends. The CDR3 is made up of 17 amino acids. Germline lookup yields CDR1 SGHVS and CDR2 FNYEAQ. The CDR3 is CASSLAYTAGNIDEQYF. In nucleotides, the CDR3 is TGTGCCAGCAGCTTAGCGTACACGGCAGGGAACATCGACGAGCAGTACTTC.

In its sample, this clonotype was seen a few times. The V and J genes are TRBV5-1 and TRBJ2-1; D is uncertain. V gave up 1 base and J gave up 2 bases, with 4 bases separating them. Looked up from germline, CDR1 is SGHRS and CDR2 is YFSETQ. The CDR3 covers 13 residues. The CDR3, as DNA: TGCGCCAGCAGCTTGTTAGCCTACAATGAGCAGTTCTTC. Translated: CASSLLAYNEQFF.

This clonotype was seen ten or more times. CDR3 DNA: TGTGCCAGCGGAGGCCGAGTTTCCATAGGGAATGAGCAGTTCTTC. This codes for CASGGRVSIGNEQFF. The chain links TRBV6-1 to TRBJ2-1; TRBD2 might be the D (5 bases). Between the trimmed V and J ends, which lost 8 bases and 7 bases, there was a span of 21 bases. Per germline, CDR1 MNHNS and CDR2 SASEGT. The CDR3 has 15 amino acids.

This clonotype came up many times. This chain connects TRBV11-2 to TRBJ2-5; 8 bases line up with TRBD2. V lost 5 bases, J lost 1 base, and 9 bases stayed unmatched. The germline gives CDR1 SGHAT, CDR2 FQNNGV. CDR3 size: 16 residues. CDR3 sequence reads: CASSLGRTSIQETQYF. The CDR3 DNA reads TGTGCCAGCAGCCTAGGGCGGACTAGCATCCAAGAGACCCAGTACTTC.

In this sample, this clonotype turned up many times. CDR3 protein: CATGGGTGASLRQPQHF. For the CDR3, the DNA is TGTGCCACCGGAGGGGGGACAGGGGCCTCCCTGAGGCAGCCCCAGCATTTT. V usage is TRBV12-3 or TRBV12-4 and J usage is TRBJ1-5, with 10 bases that match TRBD1. The CDR3 is made up of 17 amino acids. Losses at the gene ends were 10 bases for V and 7 bases for J; bases not matched to a gene: 19.

This clonotype was seen repeatedly, ten times or more. The V call is TRBV20-1, the J call TRBJ1-5; a possible D gene is TRBD1 (5 bases). In germline, CDR1 is DFQATT, CDR2 SNEGSKA (reference sequence). CDR3 size: 14 residues. V was cut by 3 bases and J by 3 bases, with 12 bases left in between. CDR3 sequence: CSARGQSFNQPQHF. The CDR3 region has the DNA TGCAGTGCTAGGGGGCAGTCCTTCAATCAGCCCCAGCATTTT.

Ten or more counts support this clonotype. This CDR3 reads CASSLGSGYNQPQHF. The CDR3 DNA sequence: TGTGCCAGCAGTTTGGGGTCAGGGTACAATCAGCCCCAGCATTTT. The chain employs TRBV12-3 or TRBV12-4 and TRBJ1-5, with D maybe TRBD1 (5 bases). V gave up 3 bases and J gave up 3 bases, with 12 bases separating them. The CDR3 has 15 residues.

The chain couples TRBV6-5 to TRBJ1-3; D is unresolved. V lost 2 bases and J 3 bases, leaving 11 bases between the germline ends. Looked up from germline, CDR1 is MNHEY and CDR2 is SVGAGI. The CDR3 is 15 residues long. This chain's CDR3 is CASSYRGLGGNTIYF. CDR3 sequence (DNA): TGTGCCAGCAGTTACAGAGGGCTGGGTGGAAACACCATATATTTT.

This CDR3 is CASSLTATLSGGYTF. For the CDR3, the DNA is TGTGCCAGTAGTCTCACAGCTACGCTAAGCGGTGGCTACACCTTC. The chain couples TRBV19 to TRBJ1-2; D is undetermined. Germline CDR1 and CDR2: LNHDA and SQIVND (reference sequence). The CDR3 is 15 residues long. Trimming took 5 bases from V and 7 from J, leaving 20 bases between them.

The V gene is TRBV7-6, the J gene TRBJ1-5, with D possibly being TRBD1 (6 bases). Germline V CDR1 and CDR2: SGHVS, FNYEAQ. V shed 5 bases and J shed 4 bases, with 18 bases lying between them. The length of the CDR3 is 16 residues. The CDR3 nucleotides read TGTGCCAGCAGCCCCTCCGCAGGGGCTAGTAATCAGCCCCAGCATTTT. Its protein product is CASSPSAGASNQPQHF.

This clonotype has a count of ten or more. This chain uses TRBV12-3 or TRBV12-4 with TRBJ2-1; no reliable D call. This CDR3 spans 15 amino acids. V gave up 2 bases and J gave up 4 bases, with 12 bases separating them. The chain's CDR3 is CASSLYQSLYNEQFF. CDR3 DNA: TGTGCCAGCAGTTTATATCAGTCCTTATACAATGAGCAGTTCTTC.

The sample holds many counts of this clonotype. V is TRBV27 and J is TRBJ1-5, with a possible D match to TRBD1 (5 bases). The V and J ends lost 2 bases and 4 bases respectively, with 9 bases between them. The germline V gene encodes CDR1 MNHEY and CDR2 SMNVEV (reference sequence). The CDR3 loop spans 14 amino acids. CDR3 in DNA: TGTGCCAGCAGTTTAGGGGCAGAGAATCAGCCCCAGCATTTT. This gives the protein CASSLGAENQPQHF.

Ten or more counts support this clonotype. The J gene is TRBJ2-2, the V gene TRBV6-2 or TRBV6-3; 7 bases map to TRBD1. The CDR3 spans 16 residues. J gave up 5 bases and V 2 bases, and 8 bases lay outside the gene matches. CDR1 is MNHEY and CDR2 is SVGEGT in the germline V gene. CDR3 residues: CASSYGTGVRTGELFF. CDR3 nucleotides: TGTGCCAGCAGTTACGGCACAGGGGTTCGGACCGGGGAGCTGTTTTTT.

There are many counts of this clonotype. This chain joins TRBV4-2 and TRBJ2-1; D might be TRBD1 or TRBD2, each matching 6 bases. Germline CDR1 and CDR2: LGHNA and YNFKEQ. V dropped 4 bases and J dropped 6 bases, with 19 bases sitting between them. The CDR3 extends over 16 amino acids. The DNA of the CDR3 is TGTGCCAGCAGCCCGAGGAGGGGGGCCGGATCCAATGAGCAGTTCTTC. This gives the protein CASSPRRGAGSNEQFF.

Ten or more counts support this clonotype. The genes are TRBV6-5 and TRBJ2-7; 10 nucleotides line up with TRBD2. The ends lost 5 bases at V and 2 bases at J; junction bases unmatched: 6. This CDR3 has 15 residues. Germline CDR1 MNHEY, CDR2 SVGAGI. CDR3 sequence: CASSPRTSGTYEQYF. CDR3 bases: TGTGCCAGCAGTCCTAGGACTAGCGGCACCTACGAGCAGTACTTC.